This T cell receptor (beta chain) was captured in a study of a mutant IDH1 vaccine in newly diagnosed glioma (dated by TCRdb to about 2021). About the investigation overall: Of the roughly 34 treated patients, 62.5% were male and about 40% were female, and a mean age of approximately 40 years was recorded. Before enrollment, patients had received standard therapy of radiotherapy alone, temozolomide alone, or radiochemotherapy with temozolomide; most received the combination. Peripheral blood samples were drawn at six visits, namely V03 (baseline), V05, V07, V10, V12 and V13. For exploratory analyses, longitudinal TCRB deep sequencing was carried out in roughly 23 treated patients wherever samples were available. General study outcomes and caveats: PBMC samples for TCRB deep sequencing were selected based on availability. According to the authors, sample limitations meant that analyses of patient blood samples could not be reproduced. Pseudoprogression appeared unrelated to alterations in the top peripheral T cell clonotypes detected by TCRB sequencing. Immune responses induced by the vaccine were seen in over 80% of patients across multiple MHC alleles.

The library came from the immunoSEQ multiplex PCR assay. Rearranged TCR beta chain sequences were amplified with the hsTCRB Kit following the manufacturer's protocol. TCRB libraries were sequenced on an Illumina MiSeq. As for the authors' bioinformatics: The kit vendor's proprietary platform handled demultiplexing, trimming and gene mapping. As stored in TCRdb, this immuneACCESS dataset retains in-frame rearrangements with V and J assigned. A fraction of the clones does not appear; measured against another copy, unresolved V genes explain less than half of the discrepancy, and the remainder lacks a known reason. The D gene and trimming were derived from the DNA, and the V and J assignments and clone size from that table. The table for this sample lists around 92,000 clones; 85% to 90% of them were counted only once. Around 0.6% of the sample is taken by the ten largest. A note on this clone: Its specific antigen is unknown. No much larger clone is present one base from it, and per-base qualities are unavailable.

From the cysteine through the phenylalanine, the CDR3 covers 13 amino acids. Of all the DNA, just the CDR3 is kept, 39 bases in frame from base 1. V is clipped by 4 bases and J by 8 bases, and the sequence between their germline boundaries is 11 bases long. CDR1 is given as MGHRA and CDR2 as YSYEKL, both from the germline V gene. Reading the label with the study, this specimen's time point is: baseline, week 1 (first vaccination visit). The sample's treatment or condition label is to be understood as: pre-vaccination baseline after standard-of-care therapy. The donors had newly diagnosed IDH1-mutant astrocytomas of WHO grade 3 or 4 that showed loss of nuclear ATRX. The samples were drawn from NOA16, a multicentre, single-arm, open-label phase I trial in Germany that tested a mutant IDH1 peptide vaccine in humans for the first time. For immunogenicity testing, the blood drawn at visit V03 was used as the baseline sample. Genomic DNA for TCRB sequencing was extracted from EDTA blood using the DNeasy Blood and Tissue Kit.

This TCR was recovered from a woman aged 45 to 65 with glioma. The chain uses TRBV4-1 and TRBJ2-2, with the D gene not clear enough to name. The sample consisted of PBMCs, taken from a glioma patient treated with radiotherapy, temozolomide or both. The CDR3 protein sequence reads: CASSPRTVGELFF. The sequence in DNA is TGCGCCAGCAGCCCCAGGACCGTAGGGGAGCTGTTTTTT.